Below, one TCR beta chain is given with its context. The antigen is unknown. Constant-segment primers were used for 5'RACE, and the resulting TCR alpha and TCR beta cDNA libraries carried sample barcodes and UMIs. TCRdb reprocessed the 5' RACE reads via MiXCR and lists one record per CDR3 protein. The data contain around 320,000 distinct CDR3 sequences, roughly a fifth of them singletons. The sample originates from a study of T-cell memory formation after mild COVID-19. Study-wide findings and caveats: Contracting CD8+ clones were enriched in EMRA, CD4+ mainly in CM and EM. Clones from the second wave (peaking day 37) had unconfirmed SARS-CoV-2 specificity.

Sequenced material: PBMCs or a T cell subset sorted from them (not recorded which). This receptor was taken from a man younger than 35 who had mild COVID-19 (a few samples of this study predate the infection). Cell type and time point are not known.

Here the CDR3 reads CASSPDQIHGNTIYF. The CDR3 DNA reads TGTGCCAGCTCACCGGACCAGATTCATGGAAACACCATATATTTT. The rearrangement joins TRBV18 to TRBJ1-3; D is ambiguous. V was trimmed by 3 bases and J by 3 bases, leaving 12 bases between them. CDR1 KGHSH and CDR2 LQKENI come from the germline V gene. The CDR3 runs 15 residues.